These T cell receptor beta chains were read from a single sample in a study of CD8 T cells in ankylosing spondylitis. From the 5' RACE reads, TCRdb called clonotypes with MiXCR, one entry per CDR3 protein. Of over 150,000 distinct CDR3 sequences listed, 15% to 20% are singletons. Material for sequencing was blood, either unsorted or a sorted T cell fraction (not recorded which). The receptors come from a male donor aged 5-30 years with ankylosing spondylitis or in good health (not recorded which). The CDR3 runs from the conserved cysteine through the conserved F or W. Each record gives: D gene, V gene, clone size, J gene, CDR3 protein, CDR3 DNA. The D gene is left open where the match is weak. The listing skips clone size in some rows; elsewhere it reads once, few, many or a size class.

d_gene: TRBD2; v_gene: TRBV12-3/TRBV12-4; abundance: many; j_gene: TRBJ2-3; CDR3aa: CASNGLAGLTDTQYF; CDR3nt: TGTGCCAGCAACGGACTAGCGGGATTGACAGATACGCAGTATTTT
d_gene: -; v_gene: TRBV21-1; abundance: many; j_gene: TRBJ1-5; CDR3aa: CASSKAWPVLSNQPQHF; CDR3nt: TGTGCCAGCAGCAAAGCGTGGCCAGTACTTAGCAATCAGCCCCAGCATTTT
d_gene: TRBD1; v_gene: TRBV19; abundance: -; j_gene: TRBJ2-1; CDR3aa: CASSSSQGVNEQFF; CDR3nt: TGTGCCAGTAGTTCAAGCCAGGGGGTAAATGAGCAGTTCTTC
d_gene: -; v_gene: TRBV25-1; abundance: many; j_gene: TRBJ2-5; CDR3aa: CASSDRGRGETQYF; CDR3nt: TGTGCCAGCAGTGACAGGGGAAGGGGGGAGACCCAGTACTTC
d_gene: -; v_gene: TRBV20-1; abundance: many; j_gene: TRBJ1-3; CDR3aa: CSANVAGGNTIYF; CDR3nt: TGCAGTGCTAATGTGGCAGGTGGAAACACCATATATTTT
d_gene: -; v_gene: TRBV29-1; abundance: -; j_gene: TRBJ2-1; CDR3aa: CSVEAGYNEQFF; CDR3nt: TGCAGCGTTGAAGCCGGTTACAATGAGCAGTTCTTC
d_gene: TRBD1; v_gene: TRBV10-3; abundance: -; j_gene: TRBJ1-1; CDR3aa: CAIRGDRATEAFF; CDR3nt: TGTGCCATCAGGGGGGACAGGGCAACTGAAGCTTTCTTT
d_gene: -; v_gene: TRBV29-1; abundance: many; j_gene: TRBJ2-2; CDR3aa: CSVSGARNTGELFF; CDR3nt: TGCAGCGTCTCGGGGGCGCGGAACACCGGGGAGCTGTTTTTT
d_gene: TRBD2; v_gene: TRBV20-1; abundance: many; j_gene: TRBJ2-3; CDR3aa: CSAVLAPGLVRDTQYF; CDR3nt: TGCAGTGCGGTCCTAGCCCCGGGACTAGTCAGAGATACGCAGTATTTT
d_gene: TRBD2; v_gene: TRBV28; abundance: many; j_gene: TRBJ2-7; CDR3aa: CASSSTGTSEQYF; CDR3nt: TGTGCCAGCAGTTCTACCGGGACTAGCGAGCAGTACTTC
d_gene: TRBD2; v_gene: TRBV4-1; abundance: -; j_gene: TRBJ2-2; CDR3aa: CASSHLGLAGESGELFF; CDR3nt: TGCGCCAGCAGCCACCTCGGACTAGCGGGAGAGTCCGGGGAGCTGTTTTTT
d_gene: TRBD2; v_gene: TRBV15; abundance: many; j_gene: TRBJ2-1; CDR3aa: CATELAGGSDEQFF; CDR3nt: TGTGCCACCGAACTAGCGGGAGGGTCCGATGAGCAGTTCTTC
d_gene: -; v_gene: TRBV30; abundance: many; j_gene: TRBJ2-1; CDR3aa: CAWSVPGSLYNEQFF; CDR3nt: TGTGCCTGGAGTGTACCCGGGAGTTTATACAATGAGCAGTTCTTC
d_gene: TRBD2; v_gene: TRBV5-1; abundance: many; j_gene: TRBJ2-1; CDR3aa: CASSLEVSGSYNEQFF; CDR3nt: TGCGCCAGCAGCTTGGAGGTTAGCGGGAGCTACAATGAGCAGTTCTTC
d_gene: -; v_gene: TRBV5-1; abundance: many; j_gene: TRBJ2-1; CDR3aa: CASSSKKLSATPTDNEQFF; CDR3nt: TGCGCCAGCAGCTCAAAAAAACTCTCCGCGACACCCACTGACAATGAGCAGTTCTTC
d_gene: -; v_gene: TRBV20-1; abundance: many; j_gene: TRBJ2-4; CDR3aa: CSAHEYVPWGKNIQYF; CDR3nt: TGCAGTGCCCACGAGTATGTGCCCTGGGGCAAAAACATTCAGTACTTC
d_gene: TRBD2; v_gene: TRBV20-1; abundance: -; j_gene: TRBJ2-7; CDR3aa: CSATMPSGSGEQYF; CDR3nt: TGCAGTGCCACTATGCCTAGCGGGAGTGGTGAGCAGTACTTC
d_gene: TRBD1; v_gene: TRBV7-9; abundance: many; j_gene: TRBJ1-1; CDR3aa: CASSLAQGAPEAFF; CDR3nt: TGTGCCAGCAGCTTAGCGCAGGGGGCCCCTGAAGCTTTCTTT
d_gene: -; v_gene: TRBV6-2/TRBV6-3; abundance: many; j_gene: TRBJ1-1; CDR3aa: CASSRKGNTEAFF; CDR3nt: TGTGCCAGCAGCCGAAAGGGGAACACTGAAGCTTTCTTT
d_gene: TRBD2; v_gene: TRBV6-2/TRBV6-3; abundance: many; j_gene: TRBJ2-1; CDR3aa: CASSYVGLADYNEQFF; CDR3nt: TGTGCCAGCAGTTACGTGGGACTAGCGGACTACAATGAGCAGTTCTTC
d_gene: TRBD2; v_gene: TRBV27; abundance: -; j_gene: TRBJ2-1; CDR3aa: CASSLSNLAGGDNEQFF; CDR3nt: TGTGCCAGCAGTTTATCGAATTTGGCGGGAGGGGACAATGAGCAGTTCTTC
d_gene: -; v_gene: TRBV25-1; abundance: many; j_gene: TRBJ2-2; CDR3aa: CASSFIADTGELFF; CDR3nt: TGTGCCAGCAGCTTTATTGCCGACACCGGGGAGCTGTTTTTT
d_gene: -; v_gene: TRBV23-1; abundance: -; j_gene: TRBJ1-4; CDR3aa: CASSPPPGPLMKNCFF; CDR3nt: -
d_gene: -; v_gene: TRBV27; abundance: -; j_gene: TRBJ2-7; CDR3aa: CASSYQGQNEQYF; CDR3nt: TGTGCCAGCAGTTACCAGGGCCAGAACGAGCAGTACTTC
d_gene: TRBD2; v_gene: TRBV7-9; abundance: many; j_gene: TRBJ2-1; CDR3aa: CASSLSGLAGGPRNEQFF; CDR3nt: TGTGCCAGCAGCTTATCGGGCCTAGCGGGAGGGCCGAGGAATGAGCAGTTCTTC
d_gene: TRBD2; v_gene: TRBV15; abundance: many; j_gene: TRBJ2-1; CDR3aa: CATSAGAGVNYEQFF; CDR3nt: TGTGCCACCAGCGCGGGCGCGGGAGTTAACTATGAGCAGTTCTTC
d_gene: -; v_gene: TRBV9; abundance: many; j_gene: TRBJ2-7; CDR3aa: CASSFWMEGAEQYF; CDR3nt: TGTGCCAGCAGCTTTTGGATGGAAGGGGCCGAGCAGTACTTC
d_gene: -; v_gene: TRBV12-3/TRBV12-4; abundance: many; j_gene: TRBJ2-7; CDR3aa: CASSQQGTSYEQYF; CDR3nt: TGTGCCAGCAGTCAACAGGGTACGTCCTACGAGCAGTACTTC
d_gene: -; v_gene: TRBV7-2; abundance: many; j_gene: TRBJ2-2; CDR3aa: CASSSLQGTGELFF; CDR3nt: TGTGCCAGCAGCTCCCTTCAGGGGACCGGGGAGCTGTTTTTT
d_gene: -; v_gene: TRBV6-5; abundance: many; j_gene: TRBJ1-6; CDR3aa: CASHRGANSPLHF; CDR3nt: TGTGCCAGCCACCGGGGCGCCAATTCACCCCTCCACTTT
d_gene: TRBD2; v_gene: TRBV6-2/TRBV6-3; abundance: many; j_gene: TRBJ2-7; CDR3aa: CASSYPRLAGVGTNEQYF; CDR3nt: TGTGCCAGCAGTTACCCTCGGCTAGCGGGAGTCGGTACCAACGAGCAGTACTTC
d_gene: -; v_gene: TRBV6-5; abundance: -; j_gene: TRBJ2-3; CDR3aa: CASSYSYAGTDTQYF; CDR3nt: TGTGCCAGCAGTTACTCGTACGCTGGCACAGATACGCAGTATTTT
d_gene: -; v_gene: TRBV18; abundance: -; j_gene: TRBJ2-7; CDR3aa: CASFDSGLASYEQYF; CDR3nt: TGTGCCAGTTTCGACTCGGGTCTTGCCTCCTACGAGCAGTACTTC
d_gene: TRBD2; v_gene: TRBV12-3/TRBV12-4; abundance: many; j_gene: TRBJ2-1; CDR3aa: CASRNPGLANNEQFF; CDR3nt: TGTGCCAGCAGGAACCCGGGACTAGCTAACAATGAGCAGTTCTTC